These T cell receptor beta chains were read from a single sample in a study of cytomegalovirus exposure and HLA in healthy donors. Sequencing was performed with immunoSEQ multiplex PCR; in TCRdb, only in-frame clones are kept and a portion is missing. The table includes about 110,000 clones, 71% detected once. The source material was PBMCs. The source of these receptors is a female donor in good health and CMV-seronegative. The conserved cysteine and the conserved F or W are not part of the CDR3 here. Fields, in order: J gene, V gene, CDR3 protein.

TRBJ2-7 TRBV29-1 SAERGGEQY
TRBJ2-7 TRBV5-4 ASSLGGRQY
TRBJ2-7 TRBV18 ASSPSGTGVWEQY
TRBJ2-3 TRBV5-1 ASSTEPVSTQY
TRBJ1-2 TRBV11-2 ASSYGQGAYYGYT
TRBJ1-4 TRBV30 AWSQGANEKLF
TRBJ2-7 TRBV7-8 ASSLMGGSYEQY
TRBJ2-3 TRBV2 ASGADTQY
TRBJ2-1 TRBV7-2 ASSLETSGEQF
TRBJ2-1 TRBV6-4 ASTSGVGEQF
TRBJ1-1 TRBV5-1 ASSSGEGYTEAF
TRBJ2-3 TRBV11-3 ASSSDRGRTQY
TRBJ2-4 TRBV6-1 ASSDPGLGDGKNIQY
TRBJ2-7 TRBV7-2 ASSLAAGLAAYEQY
TRBJ1-2 TRBV6-1 ASSEVALANYGYT
TRBJ2-3 TRBV7-2 ASSSLWTGGDTQY
TRBJ2-6 TRBV18 ASSPTSSSGANVLT
TRBJ2-2 TRBV10-3 AIRRDTTNTGELF
TRBJ2-3 TRBV30 AWRIWTGLAGGTDTQY
TRBJ1-2 TRBV29-1 SALTGTYNYGYT
TRBJ2-5 TRBV7-2 ASSRWLTGTSGQETQY
TRBJ2-5 TRBV28 ASSLSVETQY
TRBJ2-7 TRBV27 ASSLKWVWDRGQEQY
TRBJ2-7 TRBV28 ASSSPQPGTSGFGATYEQY
TRBJ2-5 TRBV12-5 ASGLPLVGQGRETQY
TRBJ2-1 TRBV7-8 ASSSGQANEQF
TRBJ2-1 TRBV28 ASSPPGKHPYNEQF
TRBJ2-5 TRBV6-6 ASGQGAEQETQY
TRBJ2-7 TRBV10-3 AIRARGGDGEQY
TRBJ2-3 TRBV27 ASSLQRLGYTDTQY
TRBJ1-1 TRBV10-3 AISGGQAEAF
TRBJ1-2 TRBV19 ASSIAGTANYGYT
TRBJ1-5 TRBV2 ASSPTGFNQPQH
TRBJ2-7 TRBV5-1 ASSFGQTYEQY
TRBJ2-2 TRBV18 ASSPYALRGSTGELF
TRBJ2-3 TRBV4-2 ASSQDGQGRDTQY
TRBJ2-3 TRBV6-5 ASSYTRGNTQY
TRBJ2-1 TRBV7-3 ASSLGVAGVWGEQF
TRBJ1-1 TRBV19 ASSMGSLNTEAF
TRBJ2-1 TRBV5-1 ASSPPTSGYNNEQF
TRBJ1-2 TRBV30 ALKGDSRYT
TRBJ1-3 TRBV9 ASSPGQAGTIY
TRBJ1-3 TRBV7-9 ASSSFGEPGNTIY
TRBJ1-4 TRBV5-1 ASSLGQGSEKLF
TRBJ2-7 TRBV5-4 ASSTGGRDYEQY
TRBJ2-2 TRBV27 ASSLSRTGINTGELF
TRBJ1-1 TRBV4-3 ASSYSGDTEAF
TRBJ1-5 TRBV4-1 ASSQDQTGSNQPQH
TRBJ2-7 TRBV7-2 ASSLTGLAEQY
TRBJ2-1 TRBV19 ASSETGTTYNEQF
TRBJ1-2 TRBV28 ASSLFLANYGYT
TRBJ2-7 TRBV6-5 ASSRGDHEQY
TRBJ2-5 TRBV10-2 ASTQGLLGGKTQY
TRBJ2-3 TRBV6-1 ASRDLAGSTDTQY